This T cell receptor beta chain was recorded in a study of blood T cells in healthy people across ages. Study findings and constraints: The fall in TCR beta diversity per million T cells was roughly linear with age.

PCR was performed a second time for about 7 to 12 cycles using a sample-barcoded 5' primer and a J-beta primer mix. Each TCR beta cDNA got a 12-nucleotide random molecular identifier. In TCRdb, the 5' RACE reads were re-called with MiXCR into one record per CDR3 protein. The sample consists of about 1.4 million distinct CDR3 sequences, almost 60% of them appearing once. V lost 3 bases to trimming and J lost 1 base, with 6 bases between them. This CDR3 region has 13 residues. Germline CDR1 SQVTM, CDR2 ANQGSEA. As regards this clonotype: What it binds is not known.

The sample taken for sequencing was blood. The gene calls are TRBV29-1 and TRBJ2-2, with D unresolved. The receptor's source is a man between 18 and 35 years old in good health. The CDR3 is CSVDAGNTGELFF. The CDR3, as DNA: TGCAGCGTTGATGCCGGGAACACCGGGGAGCTGTTTTTT.